The sequence of this T cell receptor beta chain was determined in a study of blood T cells in healthy people across ages. On the study more broadly: Through template switching, about one barcoded beta molecule was captured per two T cells, as measured in model experiments.

Findings and caveats of the study: The study found TCR beta diversity correlated strongly with naive T cell percentage.

Comments on this clonotype: Its antigen is undetermined.

The CDR3 is made up of 17 amino acids. Primed by a sample-barcoded 5' primer and a J-beta primer mix, a second PCR proceeded for about 6 to 11 cycles. TCRdb used MiXCR to reprocess the 5' RACE reads, holding one entry per CDR3 protein. Counted here are around 790,000 distinct CDR3 sequences, 40% to 50% occurring once; the ten biggest clones make up 15% to 25%. The sequence came from a man between 60 and 75 years old in good health. Sample: blood. V usage is TRBV21-1 and J usage is TRBJ2-6. TRBV21-1 constitutes a pseudogene. The CDR3 loop is CASSNGSTGSGANVLTF. CDR3 in DNA: TGTGCCAGCAGCAACGGGTCAACGGGCTCTGGGGCCAACGTCCTGACTTTC.